The 13 T cell receptor beta chains listed next were all sequenced from one sample in a study of Ad26.COV2.S vaccination and SARS-CoV-2 variants. Sample treatment: around 19 received Ad26.COV2.S at low or high dose, single or two shots; a few received placebo; per-sample allocation not given. Samples came from day 63 after the first vaccine or placebo injection. Clones were read by immunoSEQ multiplex PCR, and TCRdb kept only the in-frame ones, dropping some. This sample yields 350,000 to 450,000 clones, of which under 90% are seen a single time; about 7.1% belongs to the top ten. Source: peripheral blood, taken in a trial of Ad26.COV2.S vaccine versus placebo. These receptors were taken from a person between 18 and 59 years old who received the Ad26.COV2.S COVID-19 vaccine or a placebo.

This clone was found a few times. The chain is built from TRBV15 and TRBJ1-5, with 7 bases fitting TRBD1. Unmatched junction bases numbered 4, after V lost 5 bases and J lost 3 bases. Germline assignment: CDR1 LNHNV and CDR2 YYDKDF (reference sequence). This CDR3 spans 14 amino acids. For the CDR3, the DNA is TGTGCCACCAGCCGCAGGGGGTACAATCAGCCCCAGCATTTT. Translating it yields CATSRRGYNQPQHF.

This clone occurred once. The J gene is TRBJ1-1, the V gene TRBV27; a possible D gene is TRBD1 (6 bases). Per germline, CDR1 MNHEY and CDR2 SMNVEV (reference sequence). The CDR3 has 14 amino acids. Trimming took off 7 bases at V and 0 bases at J, with 12 bases between the two ends. The CDR3 sequence: CASKDRPVNTEAFF. CDR3 bases: TGTGCCAGCAAAGACAGGCCAGTGAACACTGAAGCTTTCTTT.

This chain joins TRBV19 and TRBJ1-5, with D hard to call. The ends were cut back, 3 bases at V and 3 bases at J, with 9 bases in the middle. This CDR3 has 14 amino acids. Germline V gives CDR1 LNHDA, CDR2 SQIVND (reference sequence). CDR3 bases: TGTGCCAGTAGTATCGGACCGACCAATCAGCCCCAGCATTTT. Encoded protein: CASSIGPTNQPQHF.

This rearrangement joins TRBV7-9 to TRBJ1-2; D is perhaps TRBD1 (6 bases). V was cut by 5 bases and J by 5 bases, with 9 bases left in between. The CDR3 is 12 residues long. CDR1 SEHNR and CDR2 FQNEAQ come from the germline V gene (reference sequence). This chain's CDR3 is CASSEGVYGYTF. Written as DNA, the CDR3 is TGTGCCAGCAGCGAGGGGGTGTATGGCTACACCTTC.

This clone has more than one count but fewer than ten. The chain combines TRBV12-3 or TRBV12-4 with TRBJ2-7; D unresolved. The CDR3 runs 13 residues. Trimming removed 5 bases at V and 5 bases at J, with 13 bases between. As DNA, the CDR3 is TGTGCCAGCAGTCCGATGTCGAGGAACGAGCAGTACTTC. It specifies CASSPMSRNEQYF.

In DNA form, the CDR3 reads TGTGCCACCAGCAGAGGGGGCCAACTACGGGACGAGCAGTACTTC. Protein sequence: CATSRGGQLRDEQYF. The chain joins TRBV15 to TRBJ2-7, with D tentatively TRBD1 (5 bases). The CDR3 covers 15 residues. Germline CDR1 and CDR2: LNHNV and YYDKDF (reference sequence). Trimming stripped 1 base from V and 5 bases from J, with 15 bases between. The full variable domain, its missing parts supplied by reference TRBV15 and TRBJ2-7, is DAMVIQNPRYQVTQFGKPVTLSCSQTLNHNVMYWYQQKSSQAPKLLFHYYDKDFNNEADTPDNFQSRRPNTSFCFLDIRSPGLGDTAMYLCATSRGGQLRDEQYFGPGTRLTVT.

The chain joins TRBV19 to TRBJ1-6; D may be TRBD1 (5 bases). V gave up 7 bases and J gave up 10 bases, with 17 bases separating them. CDR1 and CDR2 (germline): LNHDA, SQIVND (reference sequence). The CDR3 length is 14 residues. The CDR3 coding sequence is TGTGCCAGTACTACGGCAGGGTGGGGATCACCCCTCCACTTT. It yields the protein CASTTAGWGSPLHF.

This chain uses TRBV12-3 or TRBV12-4 with TRBJ2-3; possibly TRBD2 for D (5 bases). The CDR3 loop spans 13 amino acids. The V end lost 7 bases, the J end lost 2 bases, and 10 bases lay between the germline ends. The CDR3 region has the DNA TGTGCCAGCACCCAGCGGACCACAGATACGCAGTATTTT. Translating gives CASTQRTTDTQYF.

Comment on this clone: Distinct nucleotide sequences in the sample also encode this CDR3. V is TRBV20-1 and J is TRBJ2-5; TRBD2 matches 7 bases. V lost 3 bases and J lost 2; bases outside the gene matches: 3. In germline, CDR1 is DFQATT, CDR2 SNEGSKA (reference sequence). This CDR3 has 13 amino acids. CDR3 sequence reads: CSASGRGQETQYF. As DNA, the CDR3 is TGCAGTGCTAGTGGGCGGGGGCAAGAGACCCAGTACTTC.

V usage is TRBV7-3 and J usage is TRBJ2-5; D is unresolved. The length of the CDR3 is 15 residues. Trimming pared 6 bases from V and 3 bases from J, leaving 17 bases between. CDR1 SGHTA and CDR2 FQGTGA come from the germline V gene. The CDR3 DNA sequence: TGTGCCAGCAGTTTCTGGCTGACTTGGGAAGAGACCCAGTACTTC. This sequence encodes CASSFWLTWEETQYF. The variable domain in full, completed from reference TRBV7-3 and TRBJ2-5, reads GAGVSQTPSNKVTEKGKYVELRCDPISGHTALYWYRQSLGQGPEFLIYFQGTGAADDSGLPNDRFFAVRPEGSVSTLKIQRTERGDSAVYLCASSFWLTWEETQYFGPGTRLLVL.

The chain couples TRBV11-3 to TRBJ1-1, with no clear D. Germline V gene sequence: CDR1 SGHNT, CDR2 YENEEA. V lost 4 bases, J lost 1 base, and 10 bases lay in between. CDR3 size: 14 residues. This CDR3 is CASSWVRGNTEAFF. For the CDR3, the DNA is TGTGCCAGCAGCTGGGTTCGGGGGAACACTGAAGCTTTCTTT. Full variable domain (remainder filled in from reference TRBV11-3 and TRBJ1-1): EAGVVQSPRYKIIEKKQPVAFWCNPISGHNTLYWYLQNLGQGPELLIRYENEEAVDDSQLPKDRFSAERLKGVDSTLKIQPAELGDSAVYLCASSWVRGNTEAFFGQGTRLTVV.

This clone was observed a few times. The V call is TRBV7-9, the J call TRBJ2-1, with D maybe TRBD2 (5 bases). This CDR3 has 13 amino acids. V lost 6 bases and J 8 bases, leaving 14 bases between the germline ends. Germline V gives CDR1 SEHNR, CDR2 FQNEAQ (reference sequence). The CDR3 loop is CASSLDGGDEQFF. In DNA form, the CDR3 reads TGTGCCAGCAGTTTGGACGGAGGCGATGAGCAGTTCTTC.

The rearrangement links TRBV14 to TRBJ1-3; no clear D. V was clipped by 3 bases and J by 0 bases, with 12 bases between them. The CDR3 has 16 residues. The germline gives CDR1 SGHDN, CDR2 FVKESK. The CDR3 DNA reads as TGTGCCAGCAGCCAGTTCATCGGTAGCTCTGGAAACACCATATATTTT. As protein: CASSQFIGSSGNTIYF.